This passage covers 20 T cell receptor beta chains from one sample sequenced in a study of cytomegalovirus exposure and HLA in healthy donors. PCR amplification relied on 60 Vbeta primers (plus 13 Jbeta primers). Clones were sequenced by immunoSEQ multiplex PCR, and TCRdb holds only the in-frame ones, with some missing. The sample includes about 130,000 clones, less than 85% of them seen just once. Sequencing was done on a sample of PBMCs. These receptors originate from a man between 18 and 29 years old in good health and CMV-seropositive.

This chain uses TRBV5-4 with TRBJ2-1; no definite D call. The CDR3 runs to 14 residues. Trimming cost V 4 bases and J 5 bases, with 13 bases left between them. Germline-derived CDR1 and CDR2 are SGHNT and YYREEE (reference sequence). The CDR3 protein is CASSLPTGNNEQFF. As DNA, the CDR3 is TGTGCCAGCAGCCTACCGACTGGCAACAATGAGCAGTTCTTC.

This chain joins TRBV6-5 and TRBJ2-7; 7 bases map to TRBD1. CDR1 MNHEY and CDR2 SVGAGI come from the germline V gene. The CDR3 extends over 13 amino acids. V lost 7 bases and J lost 2; bases outside the gene matches: 5. In DNA form, the CDR3 reads TGTGCCAGCACTGGGGACAGAACCTACGAGCAGTACTTC. It yields the protein CASTGDRTYEQYF.

Concerning this clone: The same CDR3 is also encoded by other DNA sequences in this sample. The chain combines TRBV2 with TRBJ2-7; D is unresolved. Germline CDR1 reads SNHLY; CDR2 reads FYNNEI. V lost 3 bases, J lost 4 bases, and 4 bases lay in between. This CDR3 has 11 residues. CDR3 coding DNA: TGTGCCAGCAGTGACAGGTACGAGCAGTACTTC. Amino acids: CASSDRYEQYF.

This clone was counted only a few times. The V and J genes are TRBV5-1 and TRBJ2-1; TRBD1 matches 8 bases. Germline-derived CDR1 and CDR2 are SGHRS and YFSETQ. Germline trimming cut 4 bases from V and 8 bases from J; bases unmatched to any gene: 14. The CDR3 has 16 residues. The DNA of the CDR3 is TGCGCCAGCAGCACCAGGGGGCGCCTAATGAGGGATGAGCAGTTCTTC. It yields the protein CASSTRGRLMRDEQFF.

CDR3 DNA sequence: TGTGCCAGCTCCCCTGGGACAGCCCTTGAAGCTTTCTTT. Encoded protein: CASSPGTALEAFF. The V and J genes are TRBV18 and TRBJ1-1; TRBD1 aligns across 7 bases. Germline V gene lookup returns CDR1 KGHSH and CDR2 LQKENI. The V gene end was trimmed by 6 bases and the J gene end by 7 bases; junction bases not matched to a gene: 8. This CDR3 has 13 amino acids. Full variable domain (remainder filled in from reference TRBV18 and TRBJ1-1): NAGVMQNPRHLVRRRGQEARLRCSPMKGHSHVYWYRQLPEEGLKFMVYLQKENIIDESGMPKERFSAEFPKEGPSILRIQQVVRGDSAAYFCASSPGTALEAFFGQGTRLTVV.

The chain links TRBV19 to TRBJ2-5; D is uncertain. Germline values: CDR1 LNHDA, CDR2 SQIVND (reference sequence). The V end was cut by 6 bases, the J end by 8 bases, with 19 bases between. The CDR3 is 14 amino acids. CDR3 sequence reads: CASSPAGSRGTQYF. The DNA for the CDR3 is TGTGCCAGTAGCCCCGCCGGGTCCCGTGGTACCCAGTACTTC.

This clone was seen more than once but under ten times. This chain connects TRBV6-5 to TRBJ1-4; TRBD1 matches at 10 bases. V lost 0 bases and J lost 7; bases outside the gene matches: 5. The CDR3 is 16 residues long. The germline V gene encodes CDR1 MNHEY and CDR2 SVGAGI. The CDR3 DNA reads TGTGCCAGCAGTTACTCGAAGGGGACAGGGGTTGAAAAACTGTTTTTT. As protein: CASSYSKGTGVEKLFF.

This chain links TRBV2 with TRBJ1-1; D is ambiguous. The CDR3 covers 14 residues. Trimming stripped 7 bases from V and 8 bases from J, with 20 bases between. Per the germline V gene, CDR1 is SNHLY and CDR2 is FYNNEI. This chain's CDR3 is CASITRSGSPEAFF. DNA of the CDR3: TGTGCCAGCATTACACGTTCGGGGTCTCCGGAAGCTTTCTTT.

The chain's CDR3 is CSVVLGGLSTEAFF. The CDR3 nucleotides are TGCAGCGTTGTATTGGGGGGACTGAGCACTGAAGCTTTCTTT. The chain couples TRBV29-1 to TRBJ1-1, with a weak D call TRBD1 (5 bases). The CDR3 runs to 14 residues. Per germline, CDR1 SQVTM and CDR2 ANQGSEA. V lost 4 bases to trimming and J lost 4 bases, with 16 bases between them.

V is TRBV4-2 and J is TRBJ2-2; TRBD2 aligns across 10 bases. Germline V gene lookup returns CDR1 LGHNA and CDR2 YNFKEQ. V trimming: 3 bases; J trimming: 3 bases; junction bases outside the gene matches: 1. This CDR3 comprises 15 residues. The CDR3 DNA is TGTGCCAGCAGCCATGGACTAGCGGACACCGGGGAGCTGTTTTTT. This translates into CASSHGLADTGELFF.

The chain is built from TRBV6-4 and TRBJ2-7, with D tentatively TRBD2 (6 bases). Trimming took 1 base from V and 0 from J, leaving 13 bases between them. Looked up from germline, CDR1 is MRHNA and CDR2 is SNTAGT. The CDR3 is made up of 16 amino acids. CDR3 DNA: TGTGCCAGCAGTGACTTCGGCGGGGCGAGCTCCTACGAGCAGTACTTC. This translates into CASSDFGGASSYEQYF.

J is TRBJ1-5 and V is TRBV28; 7 bases fit TRBD1. This CDR3 comprises 17 residues. Germline V gene data show CDR1 as MDHEN and CDR2 as SYDVKM. With 5 bases clipped from V and 2 bases from J, the junction kept 12 bases outside the gene matches. The CDR3 is CASSPWTGEGGNQPQHF. The CDR3 nucleotides read TGTGCCAGCAGTCCTTGGACAGGCGAGGGGGGCAATCAGCCCCAGCATTTT.

Regarding this clone: At the DNA level, this CDR3 is encoded by other sequences in the same sample as well. The CDR3 here is CASSLGQGPYEQYF. DNA of the CDR3: TGTGCCAGCAGTCTAGGACAGGGACCCTACGAGCAGTACTTC. The V gene is TRBV6-5, the J gene TRBJ2-7, with 8 bases identical to TRBD1. J gave up 2 bases and V 5 bases, and 5 bases lay outside the gene matches. Germline V gene lookup returns CDR1 MNHEY and CDR2 SVGAGI. The CDR3 is 14 residues long.

This clone has a handful of counts. The gene calls are TRBV28 and TRBJ2-3, with 11 bases that match TRBD2. The CDR3 totals 16 residues. CDR1 is MDHEN and CDR2 is SYDVKM in the germline V gene. The trim removed 3 bases at V and 6 bases at J, leaving 8 bases unmatched. CDR3 region: CASSFPGLAGWDTQYF. Here the CDR3 DNA reads TGTGCCAGCAGTTTCCCCGGACTAGCGGGTTGGGATACGCAGTATTTT.

The gene calls are TRBV30 and TRBJ2-3, with D perhaps TRBD2 (7 bases). Germline assignment: CDR1 GTSNPN and CDR2 SVGIG (reference sequence). V lost 7 bases and J 8 bases, leaving 13 bases between the germline ends. The CDR3 consists of 11 residues. The CDR3 DNA reads TGTGCCTCCCTTAGGGGGGGTACGCAGTATTTT. It yields the protein CASLRGGTQYF.

The V and J genes are TRBV6-5 and TRBJ2-1, with a tentative D call TRBD2 (5 bases). Trimming pared 5 bases from V and 8 bases from J, leaving 16 bases between. Germline values: CDR1 MNHEY, CDR2 SVGAGI. The CDR3 runs to 14 residues. In DNA, the CDR3 is TGTGCCAGCAGTACGGATGGGCGGGCCGATGAGCAGTTCTTC. It encodes CASSTDGRADEQFF.

V and J are TRBV5-1 and TRBJ1-1; no clear D gene. The CDR3 is made up of 14 amino acids. CDR1 and CDR2 from the germline V gene are SGHRS and YFSETQ. V was shortened by 0 bases and J by 6 bases, with 12 bases between the two germline ends. CDR3: CASSLEEVTPEAFF. The CDR3 DNA is TGCGCCAGCAGCTTGGAGGAGGTTACGCCTGAAGCTTTCTTT.

The J gene is TRBJ1-3, the V gene TRBV5-6, with 7 bases fitting TRBD1. Trimming removed 1 base from V and 0 bases from J; junction bases left unmatched: 4. In germline, CDR1 is SGHDT, CDR2 YYEEEE. This CDR3 spans 16 amino acids. The DNA for the CDR3 is TGTGCCAGCAGCTTGACAGGGGCCGGCTCTGGAAACACCATATATTTT. Its translation is CASSLTGAGSGNTIYF.

The V gene is TRBV2, the J gene TRBJ2-5; TRBD1 agrees at 8 bases. Trimming at V came to 8 bases and at J to 5 bases, leaving 10 bases not matched to a gene. CDR1 is SNHLY, CDR2 FYNNEI, per germline. The CDR3 totals 14 residues. CDR3 nucleotides: TGTGCCAGCGCCGCCCGGACAGGGACGGAGACCCAGTACTTC. Translating gives CASAARTGTETQYF.

DNA of the CDR3: TGTGCCAGCAGCTTGGGACAGGGTGGATCTGGAAACACCATATATTTT. It encodes CASSLGQGGSGNTIYF. The chain is built from TRBV5-4 and TRBJ1-3; TRBD1 aligns across 7 bases. Germline-derived CDR1 and CDR2 are SGHNT and YYREEE (reference sequence). With 0 bases clipped from V and 1 base from J, the junction kept 4 bases outside the gene matches. CDR3 length equals 16 residues.